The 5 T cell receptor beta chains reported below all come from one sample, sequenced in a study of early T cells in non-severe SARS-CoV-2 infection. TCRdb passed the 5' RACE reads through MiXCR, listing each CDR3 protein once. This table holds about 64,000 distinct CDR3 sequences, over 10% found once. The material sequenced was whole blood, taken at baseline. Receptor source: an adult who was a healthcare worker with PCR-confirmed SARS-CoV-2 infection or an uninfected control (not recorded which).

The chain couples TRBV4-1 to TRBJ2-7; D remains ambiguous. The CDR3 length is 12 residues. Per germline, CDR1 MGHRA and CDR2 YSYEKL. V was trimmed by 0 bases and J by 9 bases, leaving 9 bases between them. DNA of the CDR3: TGCGCCAGCAGCCAAGACCCCCATGGGCAGTACTTC. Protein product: CASSQDPHGQYF.

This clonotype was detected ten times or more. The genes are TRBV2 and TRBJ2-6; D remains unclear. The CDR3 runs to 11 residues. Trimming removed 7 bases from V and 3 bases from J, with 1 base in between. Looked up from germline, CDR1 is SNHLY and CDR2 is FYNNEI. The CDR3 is CASNGANVLTF. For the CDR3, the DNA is TGTGCCAGCAATGGGGCCAACGTCCTGACTTTC. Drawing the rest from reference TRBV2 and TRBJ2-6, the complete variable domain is EPEVTQTPSHQVTQMGQEVILRCVPISNHLYFYWYRQILGQKVEFLVSFYNNEISEKSEIFDDQFSVERPDGSNFTLKIRSTKLEDSAMYFCASNGANVLTFGAGSRLTVL.

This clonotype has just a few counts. CDR3 protein: CASSERSSYNEQFF. CDR3 coding DNA: TGCGCCAGCAGTGAACGGAGCTCCTACAATGAGCAGTTCTTC. This chain uses TRBV10-2 with TRBJ2-1; D unresolved. The V gene lost 3 bases and the J gene lost 0 bases, with 6 bases spanning the gap. In germline, CDR1 is WSHSY, CDR2 SAAADI. The CDR3 has 14 amino acids.

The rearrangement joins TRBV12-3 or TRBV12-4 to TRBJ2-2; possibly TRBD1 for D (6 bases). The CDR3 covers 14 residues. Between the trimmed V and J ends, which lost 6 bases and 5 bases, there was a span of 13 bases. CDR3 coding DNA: TGTGCCAGCAGGAGGGGGTTGGAGACCGGGGAGCTGTTTTTT. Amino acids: CASRRGLETGELFF.

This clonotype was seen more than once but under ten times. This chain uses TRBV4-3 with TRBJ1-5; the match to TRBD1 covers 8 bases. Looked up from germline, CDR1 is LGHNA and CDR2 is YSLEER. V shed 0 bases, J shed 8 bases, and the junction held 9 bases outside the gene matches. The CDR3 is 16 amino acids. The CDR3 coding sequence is TGCGCCAGCAGCCAAGATGAGGGCAGGGGGCGTGAGCCCCAGCATTTT. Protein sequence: CASSQDEGRGREPQHF.